The entry that follows covers one T cell receptor (beta chain) sequence. Its antigen is undetermined. Some clones are missing from TCRdb's copy, which holds only in-frame ones; the method was immunoSEQ multiplex PCR. Of about 160,000 clones in the sample, approximately 90% are singletons; the top ten hold around 4.6%. This entry belongs to a study of T cell responses to AZD1222 COVID-19 vaccine. V dropped 7 bases and J dropped 4 bases, with 10 bases sitting between them. The CDR3 covers 13 residues. Looked up from germline, CDR1 is MNHEY and CDR2 is SMNVEV (reference sequence). Regarding the study as a whole: Clonal diversity was possibly underestimated, and white British individuals and females predominated among donors.

Specimen: peripheral blood, collected on day 0 of MenACWY control vaccination. This clonotype was sampled from an adult in good health. The rearrangement links TRBV27 to TRBJ2-2; D call uncertain. The CDR3 region is CASTNKGTGELFF. The CDR3 nucleotides read TGTGCCAGCACTAACAAGGGCACCGGGGAGCTGTTTTTT.